The 4 T cell receptor beta chains in this list originate from one sample, sequenced in a study of Ad26.COV2.S vaccination and SARS-CoV-2 variants (dated by TCRdb to 2020 to 2022). Sample treatment or condition, as interpreted from the label and publication: some 20 received Ad26.COV2.S at low or high dose, single or two shots; a few received placebo; per-sample allocation not given. For vaccine and placebo recipients, the sequenced repertoires came from samples collected on day 63 after the first injection. Libraries were constructed by the immunoSEQ multiplex PCR assay. This immuneACCESS table, as held by TCRdb, lists in-frame sequences with V and J called but not all clones. Of the missing ones, under half trace to an unresolved V gene in checked studies; the others have no known cause. The sample profile shows 300,000 to 500,000 clones; around nine tenths of them were found once. The ten largest clones capture more than 3% of the sample.

The sample here was peripheral blood, taken in a trial of Ad26.COV2.S vaccine versus placebo. The receptors were sampled from a person between 18 and 60 years old who received the Ad26.COV2.S COVID-19 vaccine or a placebo.

This sequence joins TRBV18 and TRBJ2-7, with unresolved D. The CDR3 sequence is 17 residues long. V lost 3 bases and J 1 base, leaving 19 bases between the germline ends. CDR1 is KGHSH and CDR2 is LQKENI in the germline V gene. The CDR3 loop is CASSPKSNAETSYEQYF. The CDR3 DNA follows: TGTGCCAGCTCACCGAAATCGAACGCAGAGACTTCCTACGAGCAGTACTTC.

This clone was seen a single time. V and J are TRBV6-5 and TRBJ2-1; D is unresolved. V gave up 1 base and J gave up 10 bases, with 11 bases separating them. CDR1 is MNHEY and CDR2 is SVGAGI in the germline V gene. There are 13 residues in the CDR3. CDR3 nucleotide sequence: TGTGCCAGCAGTTACTATTCCTCTGCGGAGCAGTTCTTC. Translation: CASSYYSSAEQFF.

The chain joins TRBV4-1 to TRBJ2-3, with D perhaps given as TRBD1 or TRBD2 (5 bases each). Trimming removed 4 bases from V and 4 bases from J, with 18 bases in between. The CDR3 has 16 residues. Per germline, CDR1 MGHRA and CDR2 YSYEKL. The CDR3 loop is CASSLTGLGVADTQYF. In DNA form, the CDR3 reads TGCGCCAGCAGCCTCACGGGGCTAGGAGTGGCAGATACGCAGTATTTT.

This rearrangement joins TRBV10-2 to TRBJ1-3; D call uncertain. Germline V gives CDR1 WSHSY, CDR2 SAAADI. The CDR3 runs to 13 residues. The V end was cut by 2 bases, the J end by 4 bases, with 6 bases between. CDR3 amino acids: CASSESSGNTIYF. CDR3 sequence (DNA): TGCGCCAGCAGTGAGAGTTCGGGAAACACCATATATTTT.